What follows are 25 T cell receptor beta chains derived from one specimen sequenced in a study of T cell responses to AZD1222 COVID-19 vaccine. Generated by immunoSEQ multiplex PCR, the TCRdb table keeps only in-frame clones and is missing some. The sample has 150,000 to 200,000 clones; less than 95% are singletons. The sample in question was peripheral blood, obtained on day 0 of AZD1222 vaccination. The receptors originated from an adult in good health.

The V and J genes are TRBV19 and TRBJ2-1; D gene uncertain. CDR1 is LNHDA, CDR2 SQIVND, per germline (reference sequence). V dropped 4 bases and J dropped 2 bases, with 15 bases sitting between them. The CDR3 is 16 residues long. The CDR3 spells CASSKSSGFTYNEQFF. The CDR3 nucleotides read TGTGCCAGTAGTAAATCCTCAGGTTTTACCTACAATGAGCAGTTCTTC.

The genes are TRBV6-2 or TRBV6-3 and TRBJ2-3; D gene ambiguous. V lost 4 bases and J 3 bases, leaving 2 bases between the germline ends. Germline V lookup: CDR1 MNHEY, CDR2 SVGEGT. There are 11 residues in the CDR3. The CDR3 region is CASSSTDTQYF. The CDR3 DNA reads TGTGCCAGCAGTTCTACAGATACGCAGTATTTT.

A remark on this clone: Different DNA sequences within this sample yield the same CDR3. The chain is built from TRBV28 and TRBJ1-2, with D possibly matching TRBD1 (6 bases). The length of the CDR3 is 13 residues. V was cut by 3 bases and J by 2 bases, with 7 bases left in between. Germline-derived CDR1 and CDR2 are MDHEN and SYDVKM. The CDR3 protein is CASSFQGNYGYTF. The CDR3 nucleotides read TGTGCCAGCAGTTTTCAGGGGAACTATGGCTACACCTTC.

This clone showed up just once. The gene calls are TRBV18 and TRBJ1-1; 7 nucleotides line up with TRBD1. V was clipped by 3 bases and J by 6 bases; unmatched bases: 7. The length of the CDR3 is 14 residues. Germline CDR1 reads KGHSH; CDR2 reads LQKENI. CDR3 in amino acids: CASSPRDSKPEAFF. The CDR3 DNA sequence: TGTGCCAGCTCACCCCGGGACAGTAAGCCTGAAGCTTTCTTT.

This clone was seen only once. This chain connects TRBV13 to TRBJ1-2; 8 bases fit TRBD1. V shed 5 bases, J shed 4 bases, and the junction held 9 bases outside the gene matches. CDR1 and CDR2 from the germline V gene are PRHDT and FYEKMQ (reference sequence). This CDR3 is 15 amino acids long. The CDR3 loop reads CASSPDRGGTYGYTF. The DNA of the CDR3 is TGTGCCAGCAGCCCTGACAGGGGCGGTACCTATGGCTACACCTTC.

The chain is built from TRBV24-1 and TRBJ2-3, with 9 positions matching TRBD1. Germline values: CDR1 KGHDR, CDR2 SFDVKD. Trimming at V came to 3 bases and at J to 4 bases, leaving 7 bases not matched to a gene. There are 16 residues in the CDR3. This CDR3 is CATSDPGTGWADTQYF. CDR3 in DNA: TGTGCCACCAGTGATCCTGGGACAGGGTGGGCAGATACGCAGTATTTT.

About this clone: Other DNA sequences from this sample encode an identical CDR3 as well. This rearrangement joins TRBV18 to TRBJ1-5; a possible D gene is TRBD1 (5 bases). CDR1 KGHSH and CDR2 LQKENI come from the germline V gene. The CDR3 covers 14 residues. The V end was cut by 3 bases, the J end by 0 bases, with 6 bases between. In DNA form, the CDR3 reads TGTGCCAGCTCACCCGACAGTAGCAATCAGCCCCAGCATTTT. This gives the protein CASSPDSSNQPQHF. The variable domain in full, with the rest retrieved from reference TRBV18 and TRBJ1-5, is NAGVMQNPRHLVRRRGQEARLRCSPMKGHSHVYWYRQLPEEGLKFMVYLQKENIIDESGMPKERFSAEFPKEGPSILRIQQVVRGDSAAYFCASSPDSSNQPQHFGDGTRLSIL.

This sequence joins TRBV6-2 or TRBV6-3 and TRBJ1-1, with D possibly TRBD1 on 6 matching bases. The germline V gene has CDR1 MNHEY and CDR2 SVGEGT. The CDR3 spans 12 residues. Trimming removed 5 bases from V and 8 bases from J, with 12 bases in between. The CDR3 spells CASSTGTLEAFF. CDR3 in DNA: TGTGCCAGCAGTACCGGGACACTGGAAGCTTTCTTT.

This clone was counted once. The chain joins TRBV7-2 to TRBJ2-1, with TRBD1 as a possible D gene (5 bases). Germline CDR1 reads SGHTA; CDR2 reads FQGNSA. This CDR3 contains 12 residues. Trimming pared 2 bases from V and 7 bases from J, leaving 6 bases between. The CDR3 is CASSLSGNEQFF. CDR3 nucleotides: TGTGCCAGCAGCTTATCAGGGAATGAGCAGTTCTTC.

This chain connects TRBV5-1 to TRBJ1-1, with a tentative D call TRBD1 (5 bases). V lost 0 bases, J lost 2 bases, and 26 bases lay in between. Looked up from germline, CDR1 is SGHRS and CDR2 is YFSETQ. The CDR3 is made up of 20 amino acids. CDR3 DNA sequence: TGCGCCAGCAGCTTGGAACGGCAGGGAAGCCTCCGCGATTTCAACACTGAAGCTTTCTTT. Translated, it gives CASSLERQGSLRDFNTEAFF.

This clone came up once. The chain carries TRBV7-6 and TRBJ1-1; TRBD1 aligns across 10 bases. Germline CDR1 and CDR2: SGHVS and FNYEAQ. Trimming at V came to 5 bases and at J to 5 bases, leaving 11 bases not matched to a gene. This CDR3 contains 16 residues. CDR3 sequence reads: CASSKASDRGQTEAFF. CDR3 nucleotides: TGTGCCAGCAGCAAAGCTTCCGACAGGGGGCAAACTGAAGCTTTCTTT.

V gene TRBV19 combines with J gene TRBJ2-5, with D maybe TRBD2 (6 bases). The CDR3 has 14 amino acids. CDR1 is LNHDA and CDR2 is SQIVND in the germline V gene (reference sequence). Trimming shortened V by 10 bases and J by 0 bases, and 15 bases separated the two germline ends. CDR3 in DNA: TGTGCCACCAAAGGCGGGGAGTACCAAGAGACCCAGTACTTC. It encodes CATKGGEYQETQYF. Full variable domain (outside the CDR3, taken from reference TRBV19 and TRBJ2-5): DGGITQSPKYLFRKEGQNVTLSCEQNLNHDAMYWYRQDPGQGLRLIYYSQIVNDFQKGDIAEGYSVSREKKESFPLTVTSAQKNPTAFYLCATKGGEYQETQYFGPGTRLLVL.

The chain is built from TRBV14 and TRBJ1-3; unclear D gene. This CDR3 region has 17 residues. Germline assignment: CDR1 SGHDN and CDR2 FVKESK. Trimming took 5 bases from V and 2 from J, leaving 19 bases between them. The CDR3 sequence: CASSSRSPVLPGNTIYF. The DNA for the CDR3 is TGTGCCAGCAGCTCACGCTCACCCGTCTTGCCTGGAAACACCATATATTTT.

The V gene is TRBV15, the J gene TRBJ1-4, with D uncertain. The CDR3 contains 16 residues. Germline lookup yields CDR1 LNHNV and CDR2 YYDKDF (reference sequence). V lost 3 bases and J lost 8, with 19 bases in between. This chain's CDR3 is CATSRDRFNGQEKLFF. Written as DNA, the CDR3 is TGTGCCACCAGCAGGGATCGATTTAACGGGCAGGAAAAACTGTTTTTT. Together with reference TRBV15 and TRBJ1-4, the CDR3 gives the full variable domain: DAMVIQNPRYQVTQFGKPVTLSCSQTLNHNVMYWYQQKSSQAPKLLFHYYDKDFNNEADTPDNFQSRRPNTSFCFLDIRSPGLGDTAMYLCATSRDRFNGQEKLFFGSGTQLSVL.

This rearrangement joins TRBV2 to TRBJ2-1, with D tentatively TRBD2 (6 bases). V was trimmed by 8 bases and J by 3 bases, leaving 14 bases between them. The CDR3 is 14 amino acids. CDR1 is SNHLY and CDR2 is FYNNEI in the germline V gene. The CDR3 DNA reads TGTGCCAGCGAGGTAGCGGAAATCTACAATGAGCAGTTCTTC. Translation: CASEVAEIYNEQFF.

V and J are TRBV7-9 and TRBJ2-1; 7 positions match TRBD1. This CDR3 contains 12 residues. V lost 5 bases and J lost 15; bases outside the gene matches: 10. Germline CDR1 SEHNR, CDR2 FQNEAQ (reference sequence). For the CDR3, the DNA is TGTGCCAGCAGCCCCCGGACAGGCCATGGGTTCTTC. Protein sequence: CASSPRTGHGFF.

This chain connects TRBV7-9 to TRBJ2-6, with a weak D call TRBD1 (6 bases). Trimming shortened V by 5 bases and J by 2 bases, and 16 bases separated the two germline ends. The CDR3 has 17 residues. Germline-derived CDR1 and CDR2 are SEHNR and FQNEAQ (reference sequence). CDR3 coding DNA: TGTGCCAGCAGCCTAACAACATACAGGGCTGGGGCCAACGTCCTGACTTTC. It encodes CASSLTTYRAGANVLTF.

The rearrangement links TRBV7-9 to TRBJ1-2, with a tentative D call TRBD1 (5 bases). CDR3 size: 16 residues. Germline CDR1 is SEHNR and CDR2 is FQNEAQ (reference sequence). Trimming stripped 0 bases from V and 7 bases from J, with 18 bases between. The CDR3 region is CASSLAPGVGHGGYTF. DNA for the CDR3: TGTGCCAGCAGCTTAGCGCCGGGGGTCGGACATGGTGGCTACACCTTC.

Notes on this clone: Other nucleotide sequences in the sample specify the same CDR3. The rearrangement uses TRBV5-1 and TRBJ2-2; D possibly uses TRBD1 or TRBD2 (5 bases each). The germline V and J ends were trimmed by 4 bases and 7 bases, with 14 bases remaining between them. The V gene's germline CDR1 is SGHRS and CDR2 YFSETQ. The CDR3 consists of 14 residues. The CDR3 region has the DNA TGCGCCAGCAGCCCTGGGACGGGCGACGGGGAGCTGTTTTTT. It specifies CASSPGTGDGELFF. Looking up the rest from reference TRBV5-1 and TRBJ2-2 gives the full variable domain: KAGVTQTPRYLIKTRGQQVTLSCSPISGHRSVSWYQQTPGQGLQFLFEYFSETQRNKGNFPGRFSGRQFSNSRSEMNVSTLELGDSALYLCASSPGTGDGELFFGEGSRLTVL.

This chain connects TRBV7-2 to TRBJ2-4; D might be TRBD2 (6 bases). Trimming pared 3 bases from V and 1 base from J, leaving 22 bases between. CDR1 and CDR2 (germline): SGHTA, FQGNSA. The CDR3 contains 19 residues. DNA of the CDR3: TGTGCCAGCAGCTTCGATCGGCGGGGTTCCCCGGGGGCCAAAAACATTCAGTACTTC. It encodes CASSFDRRGSPGAKNIQYF.

V gene TRBV20-1 combines with J gene TRBJ2-7; the D is unclear. Trimming took off 3 bases at V and 3 bases at J, with 12 bases between the two ends. Germline V CDR1 and CDR2: DFQATT, SNEGSKA (reference sequence). The CDR3 spans 13 residues. CDR3 nucleotide sequence: TGCAGTGCTAGTAGTGGGGATAACTACGAGCAGTACTTC. The encoded protein is CSASSGDNYEQYF.

With respect to this clone: Other DNA sequences in the sample encode the same CDR3. The chain employs TRBV12-3 or TRBV12-4 and TRBJ1-2; 8 bases are a match to TRBD1. Trimming cost V 6 bases and J 5 bases; bases outside gene matches: 5. The CDR3 spans 13 residues. The CDR3 loop reads CASRTDRAYGYTF. The CDR3, as DNA: TGTGCCAGCAGAACGGACAGGGCTTATGGCTACACCTTC.

This chain uses TRBV6-2 or TRBV6-3 with TRBJ2-7; no reliable D call. This CDR3 region has 13 residues. The germline CDR1 and CDR2 sequences are MNHEY and SVGEGT. V dropped 2 bases and J dropped 2 bases, with 7 bases sitting between them. DNA for the CDR3: TGTGCCAGCAGTTACGGCACTACCTACGAGCAGTACTTC. It specifies CASSYGTTYEQYF.

V usage is TRBV19 and J usage is TRBJ1-5, with D tentatively TRBD1 (5 bases). Between the trimmed V and J ends, which lost 3 bases and 6 bases, there was a span of 12 bases. Germline CDR1 is LNHDA and CDR2 is SQIVND (reference sequence). There are 14 residues in the CDR3. CDR3 protein: CASSIYGGGQPQHF. As DNA, the CDR3 is TGTGCCAGTAGTATTTATGGGGGAGGTCAGCCCCAGCATTTT. Looking up the rest from reference TRBV19 and TRBJ1-5 gives the full variable domain: DGGITQSPKYLFRKEGQNVTLSCEQNLNHDAMYWYRQDPGQGLRLIYYSQIVNDFQKGDIAEGYSVSREKKESFPLTVTSAQKNPTAFYLCASSIYGGGQPQHFGDGTRLSIL.

This clone came up a few times. The rearrangement uses TRBV27 and TRBJ2-2; D might be TRBD1 or TRBD2, each matching 6 bases. Germline loops: CDR1 MNHEY, CDR2 SMNVEV (reference sequence). CDR3 length equals 16 residues. V lost 7 bases to trimming and J lost 0 bases, with 15 bases between them. This chain's CDR3 is CASTILGGPNTGELFF. As DNA, the CDR3 is TGTGCCAGCACCATACTCGGGGGCCCGAACACCGGGGAGCTGTTTTTT.